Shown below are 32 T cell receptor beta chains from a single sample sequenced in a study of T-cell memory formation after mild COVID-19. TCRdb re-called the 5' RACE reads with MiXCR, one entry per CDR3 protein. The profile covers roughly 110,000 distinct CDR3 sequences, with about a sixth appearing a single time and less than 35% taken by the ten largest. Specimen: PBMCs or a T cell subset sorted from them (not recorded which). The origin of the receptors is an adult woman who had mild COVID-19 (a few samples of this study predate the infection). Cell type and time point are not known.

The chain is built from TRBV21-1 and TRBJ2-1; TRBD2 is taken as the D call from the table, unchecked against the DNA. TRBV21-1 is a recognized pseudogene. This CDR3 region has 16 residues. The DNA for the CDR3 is TGTGCCAGCAGCACCCTGACTAGCGGCCGGGGCAATGAGCAGTTCTTC. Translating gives CASSTLTSGRGNEQFF.

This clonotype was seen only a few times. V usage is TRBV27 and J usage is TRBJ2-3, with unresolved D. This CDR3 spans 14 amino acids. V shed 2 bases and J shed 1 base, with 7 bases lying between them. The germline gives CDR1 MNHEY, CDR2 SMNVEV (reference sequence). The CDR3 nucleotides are TGTGCCAGCAGTTTAGTGCAGGGCACAGATACGCAGTATTTT. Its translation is CASSLVQGTDTQYF.

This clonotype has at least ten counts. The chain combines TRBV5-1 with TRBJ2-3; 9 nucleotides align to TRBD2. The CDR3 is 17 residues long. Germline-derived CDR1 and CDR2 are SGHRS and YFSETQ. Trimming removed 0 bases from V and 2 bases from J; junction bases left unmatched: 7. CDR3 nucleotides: TGCGCCAGCAGCTTGGAGGCTAGCGGGGCTACCACAGATACGCAGTATTTT. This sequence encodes CASSLEASGATTDTQYF.

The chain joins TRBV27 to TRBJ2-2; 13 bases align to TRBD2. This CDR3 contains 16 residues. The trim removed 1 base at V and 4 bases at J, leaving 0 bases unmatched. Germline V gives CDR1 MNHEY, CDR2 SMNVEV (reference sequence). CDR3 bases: TGTGCCAGCAGTTTATGGACTAGCGGGAGCACCGGGGAGCTGTTTTTT. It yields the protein CASSLWTSGSTGELFF.

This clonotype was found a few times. The CDR3 bases are TGTGCCAGCAGTTTAGTACAGGCGCCTGGAAACACCATATATTTT. Amino acid sequence: CASSLVQAPGNTIYF. The V and J genes are TRBV12-3 or TRBV12-4 and TRBJ1-3, with a possible D match to TRBD1 (5 bases). V was cut by 1 base and J by 2 bases, with 9 bases left in between. This CDR3 is built from 15 residues.

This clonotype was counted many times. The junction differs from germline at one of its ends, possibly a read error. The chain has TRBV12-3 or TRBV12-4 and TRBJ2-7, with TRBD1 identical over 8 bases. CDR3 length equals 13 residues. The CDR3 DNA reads TGTGCCAGCAGCTTAGGACAGGGCTACGAGCAGTACTTC. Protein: CASSLGQGYEQYF.

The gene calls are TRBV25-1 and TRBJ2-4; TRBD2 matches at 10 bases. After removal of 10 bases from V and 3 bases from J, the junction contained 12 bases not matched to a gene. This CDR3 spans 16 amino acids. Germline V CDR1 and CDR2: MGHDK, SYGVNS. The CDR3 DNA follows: TGTGCCACCCTCGACCTAGCGGGAGTTGGCAAAAACATTCAGTACTTC. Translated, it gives CATLDLAGVGKNIQYF.

The CDR3 sequence: CASGGGSDETQYF. In nucleotides, the CDR3 is TGTGCTTCCGGGGGCGGGAGCGACGAGACCCAGTACTTC. J is TRBJ2-5 and V is TRBV12-5; a possible D gene is TRBD2 (7 bases). V was cut by 11 bases and J by 5 bases, with 18 bases left in between. This CDR3 is 13 amino acids long. Germline V CDR1 and CDR2: LGHNT, FRNRAP.

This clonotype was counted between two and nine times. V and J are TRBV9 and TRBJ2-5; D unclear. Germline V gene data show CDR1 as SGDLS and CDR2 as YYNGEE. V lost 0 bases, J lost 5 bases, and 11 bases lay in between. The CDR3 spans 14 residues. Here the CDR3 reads CASSVDGFVETQYF. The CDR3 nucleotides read TGTGCCAGCAGCGTAGATGGCTTCGTGGAGACCCAGTACTTC. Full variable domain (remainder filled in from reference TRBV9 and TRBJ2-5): DSGVTQTPKHLITATGQRVTLRCSPRSGDLSVYWYQQSLDQGLQFLIQYYNGEERAKGNILERFSAQQFPDLHSELNLSSLELGDSALYFCASSVDGFVETQYFGPGTRLLVL.

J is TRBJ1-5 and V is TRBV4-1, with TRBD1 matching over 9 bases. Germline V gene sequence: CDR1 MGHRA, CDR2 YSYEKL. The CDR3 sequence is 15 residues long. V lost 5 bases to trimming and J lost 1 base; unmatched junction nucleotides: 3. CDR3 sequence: CASSYGQGSNQPQHF. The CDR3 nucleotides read TGCGCCAGCAGCTACGGACAGGGGAGCAATCAGCCCCAGCATTTT.

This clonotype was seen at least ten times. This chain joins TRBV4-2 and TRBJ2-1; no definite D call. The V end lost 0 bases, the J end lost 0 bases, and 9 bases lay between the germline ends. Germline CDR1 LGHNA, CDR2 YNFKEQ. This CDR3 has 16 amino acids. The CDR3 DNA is TGTGCCAGCAGCCAAGAGATGACTGCCTCCTACAATGAGCAGTTCTTC. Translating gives CASSQEMTASYNEQFF.

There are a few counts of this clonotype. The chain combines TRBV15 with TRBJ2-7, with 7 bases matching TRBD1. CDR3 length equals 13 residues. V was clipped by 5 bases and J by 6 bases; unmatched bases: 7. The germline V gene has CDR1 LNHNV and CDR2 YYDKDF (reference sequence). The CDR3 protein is CATSPTGLGEQYF. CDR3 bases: TGTGCCACCAGCCCGACAGGGCTGGGCGAGCAGTACTTC.

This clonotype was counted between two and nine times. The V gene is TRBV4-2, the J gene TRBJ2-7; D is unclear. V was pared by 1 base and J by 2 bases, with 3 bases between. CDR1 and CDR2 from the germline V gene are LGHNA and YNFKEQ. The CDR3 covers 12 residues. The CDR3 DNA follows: TGTGCCAGCAGCCAAGGGGCCTACGAGCAGTACTTC. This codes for CASSQGAYEQYF.

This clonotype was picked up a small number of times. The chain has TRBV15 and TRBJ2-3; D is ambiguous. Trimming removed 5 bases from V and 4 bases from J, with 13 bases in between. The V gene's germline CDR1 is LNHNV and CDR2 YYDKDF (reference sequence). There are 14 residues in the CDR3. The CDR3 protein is CATSPGKGADTQYF. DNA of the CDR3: TGTGCCACCAGCCCCGGAAAGGGCGCAGATACGCAGTATTTT.

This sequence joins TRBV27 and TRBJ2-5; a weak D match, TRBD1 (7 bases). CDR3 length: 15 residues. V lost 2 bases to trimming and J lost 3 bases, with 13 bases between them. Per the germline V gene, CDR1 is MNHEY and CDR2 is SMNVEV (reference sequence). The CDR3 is CASSLAGGWKETQYF. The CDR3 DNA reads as TGTGCCAGCAGTTTAGCAGGGGGGTGGAAAGAGACCCAGTACTTC.

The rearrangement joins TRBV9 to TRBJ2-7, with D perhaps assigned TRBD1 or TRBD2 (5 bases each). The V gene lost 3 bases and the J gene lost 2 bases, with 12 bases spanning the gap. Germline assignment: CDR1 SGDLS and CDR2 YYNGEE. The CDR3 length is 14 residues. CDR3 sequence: CASSAGGPPYEQYF. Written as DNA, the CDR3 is TGTGCCAGCAGCGCTGGGGGTCCCCCCTACGAGCAGTACTTC.

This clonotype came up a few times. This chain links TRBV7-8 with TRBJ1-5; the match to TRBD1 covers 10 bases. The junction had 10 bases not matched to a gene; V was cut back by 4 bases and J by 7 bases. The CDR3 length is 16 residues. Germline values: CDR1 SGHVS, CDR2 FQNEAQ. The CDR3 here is CASSSEGQGSWQPQHF. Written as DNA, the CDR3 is TGTGCCAGCAGCTCGGAGGGACAGGGGTCTTGGCAGCCCCAGCATTTT.

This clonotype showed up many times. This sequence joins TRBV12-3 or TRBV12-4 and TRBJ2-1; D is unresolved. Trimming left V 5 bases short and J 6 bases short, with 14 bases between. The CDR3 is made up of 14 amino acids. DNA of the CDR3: TGTGCCAGCAGTCCATCCTTGGCCGCCAATGAGCAGTTCTTC. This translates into CASSPSLAANEQFF.

CDR3 sequence reads: CASSLGQSFNQPQHF. CDR3 coding DNA: TGTGCCAGCAGCTTGGGACAGTCATTCAATCAGCCCCAGCATTTT. The rearrangement links TRBV5-6 to TRBJ1-5; maybe TRBD1 (5 bases). There are 15 residues in the CDR3. The V and J ends lost 0 bases and 3 bases respectively, with 10 bases between them. Germline assignment: CDR1 SGHDT and CDR2 YYEEEE.

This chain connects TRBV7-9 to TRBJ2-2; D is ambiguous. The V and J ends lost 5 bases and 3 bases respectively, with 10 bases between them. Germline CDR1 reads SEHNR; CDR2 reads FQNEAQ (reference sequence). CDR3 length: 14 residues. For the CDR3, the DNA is TGTGCCAGCAGCAACGACCGGGACACCGGGGAGCTGTTTTTT. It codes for CASSNDRDTGELFF.

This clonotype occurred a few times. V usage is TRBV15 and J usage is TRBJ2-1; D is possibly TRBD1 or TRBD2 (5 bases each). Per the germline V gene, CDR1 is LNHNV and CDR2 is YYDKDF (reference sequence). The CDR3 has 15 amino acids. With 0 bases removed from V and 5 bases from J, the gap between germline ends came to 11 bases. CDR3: CATSRDRGVDNEQFF. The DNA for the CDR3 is TGTGCCACCAGCAGAGATCGGGGCGTTGACAATGAGCAGTTCTTC.

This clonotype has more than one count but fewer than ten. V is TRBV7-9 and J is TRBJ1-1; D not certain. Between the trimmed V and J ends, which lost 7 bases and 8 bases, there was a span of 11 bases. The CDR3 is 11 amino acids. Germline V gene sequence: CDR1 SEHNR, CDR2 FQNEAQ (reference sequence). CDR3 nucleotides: TGTGCCAGCAAATCAACCCGAGAAGCTTTCTTT. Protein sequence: CASKSTREAFF. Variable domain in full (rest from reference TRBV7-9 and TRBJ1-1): DTGVSQNPRHKITKRGQNVTFRCDPISEHNRLYWYRQTLGQGPEFLTYFQNEAQLEKSRLLSDRFSAERPKGSFSTLEIQRTEQGDSAMYLCASKSTREAFFGQGTRLTVV.

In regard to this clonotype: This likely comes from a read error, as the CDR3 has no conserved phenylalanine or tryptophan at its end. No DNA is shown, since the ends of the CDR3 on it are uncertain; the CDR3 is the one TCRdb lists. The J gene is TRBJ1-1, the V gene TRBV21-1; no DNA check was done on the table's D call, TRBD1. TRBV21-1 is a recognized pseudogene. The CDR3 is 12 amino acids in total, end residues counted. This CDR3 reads CASSKGVGGRRI.

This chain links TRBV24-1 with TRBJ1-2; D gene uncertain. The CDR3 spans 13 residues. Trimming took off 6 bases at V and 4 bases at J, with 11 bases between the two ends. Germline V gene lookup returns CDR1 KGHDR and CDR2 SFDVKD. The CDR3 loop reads CATSLKGSYGYTF. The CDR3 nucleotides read TGTGCCACCAGTTTGAAGGGAAGCTATGGCTACACCTTC.

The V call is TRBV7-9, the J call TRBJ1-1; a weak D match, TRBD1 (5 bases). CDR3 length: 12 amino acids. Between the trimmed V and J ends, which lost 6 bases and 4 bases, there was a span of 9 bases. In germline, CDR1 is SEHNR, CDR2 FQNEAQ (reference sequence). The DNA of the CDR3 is TGTGCCAGCAGTACGGGGGGCACTGAAGCTTTCTTT. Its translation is CASSTGGTEAFF.

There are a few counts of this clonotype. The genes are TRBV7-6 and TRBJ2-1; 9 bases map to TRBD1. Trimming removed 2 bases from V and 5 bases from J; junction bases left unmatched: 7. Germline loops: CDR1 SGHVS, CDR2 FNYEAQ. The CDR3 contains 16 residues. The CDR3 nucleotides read TGTGCCAGCAGCTTAAGGGACAGGGAGGTTAACAATGAGCAGTTCTTC. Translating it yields CASSLRDREVNNEQFF.

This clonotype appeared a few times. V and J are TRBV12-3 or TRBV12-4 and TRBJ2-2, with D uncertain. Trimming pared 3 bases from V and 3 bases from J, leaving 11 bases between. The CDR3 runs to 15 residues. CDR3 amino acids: CASSLVLRYTGELFF. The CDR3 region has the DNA TGTGCCAGCAGTTTGGTACTCAGATACACCGGGGAGCTGTTTTTT.

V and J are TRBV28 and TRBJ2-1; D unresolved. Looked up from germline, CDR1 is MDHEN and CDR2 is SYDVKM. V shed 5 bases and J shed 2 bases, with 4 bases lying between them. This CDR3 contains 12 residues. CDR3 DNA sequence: TGTGCCAGCAGTCGAACCTACAATGAGCAGTTCTTC. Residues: CASSRTYNEQFF.

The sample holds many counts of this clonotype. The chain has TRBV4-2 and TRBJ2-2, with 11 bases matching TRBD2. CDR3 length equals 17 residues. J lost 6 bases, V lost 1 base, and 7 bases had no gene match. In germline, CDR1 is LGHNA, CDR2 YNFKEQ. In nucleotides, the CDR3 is TGTGCCAGCAGCCAAGGACGGCTAGCGGGAGGTGCCGGGGAGCTGTTTTTT. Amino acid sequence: CASSQGRLAGGAGELFF.

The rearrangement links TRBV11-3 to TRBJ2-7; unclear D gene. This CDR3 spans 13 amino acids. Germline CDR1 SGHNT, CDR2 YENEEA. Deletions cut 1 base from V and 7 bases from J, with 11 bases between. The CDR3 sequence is CASSLGPEREQYF. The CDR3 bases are TGTGCCAGCAGCTTAGGACCGGAGAGAGAGCAGTACTTC.

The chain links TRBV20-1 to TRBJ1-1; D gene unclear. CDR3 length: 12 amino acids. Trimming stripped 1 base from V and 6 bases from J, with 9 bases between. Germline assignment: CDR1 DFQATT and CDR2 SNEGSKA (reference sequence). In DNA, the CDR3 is TGCAGTGCTAGAGGGTTGGTCCCTGAAGCTTTCTTT. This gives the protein CSARGLVPEAFF.

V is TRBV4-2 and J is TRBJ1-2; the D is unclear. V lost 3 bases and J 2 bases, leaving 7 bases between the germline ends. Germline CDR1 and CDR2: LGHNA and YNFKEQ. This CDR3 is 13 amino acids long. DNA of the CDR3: TGTGCCAGCAGCCACGGCGGAAACTATGGCTACACCTTC. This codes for CASSHGGNYGYTF.